Shown below are 6 T cell receptor beta chains from a single sample sequenced in a study of STAT5B mutations in CD4+ large granular lymphocyte leukemia. The protocol was immunoSEQ multiplex PCR, while the TCRdb copy is restricted to in-frame clones and leaves out a portion. The sample lists more than 30,000 clones, 88% occurring once. The sequencing input was CD4+ T cells from blood buffy coats. These receptors were collected from a human donor in good health.

This clone was found a few times. The chain carries TRBV11-3 and TRBJ1-1, with TRBD1 as a possible D gene (5 bases). Germline CDR1 and CDR2: SGHNT and YENEEA. V was clipped by 3 bases and J by 4 bases, with 12 bases between them. This CDR3 spans 14 amino acids. CDR3 sequence: CASSFGTKATEAFF. In DNA, the CDR3 is TGTGCCAGCAGCTTCGGGACCAAGGCCACTGAAGCTTTCTTT.

This rearrangement joins TRBV2 to TRBJ1-4, with unresolved D. Trimming took off 7 bases at V and 4 bases at J, with 7 bases between the two ends. This CDR3 region has 12 residues. CDR1 and CDR2 (germline): SNHLY, FYNNEI. The CDR3 protein is CASKSDNEKLFF. The DNA for the CDR3 is TGTGCCAGCAAAAGCGATAATGAAAAACTGTTTTTT.

The chain combines TRBV9 with TRBJ1-3, with a possible D match to TRBD1 (6 bases). The CDR3 runs 17 residues. In germline, CDR1 is SGDLS, CDR2 YYNGEE. The V end lost 0 bases, the J end lost 0 bases, and 13 bases lay between the germline ends. The chain's CDR3 is CASSVDLRGASGNTIYF. The DNA of the CDR3 is TGTGCCAGCAGCGTAGACCTTCGGGGGGCCTCTGGAAACACCATATATTTT. The whole variable domain, remainder taken from reference TRBV9 and TRBJ1-3, is DSGVTQTPKHLITATGQRVTLRCSPRSGDLSVYWYQQSLDQGLQFLIQYYNGEERAKGNILERFSAQQFPDLHSELNLSSLELGDSALYFCASSVDLRGASGNTIYFGEGSWLTVV.

The chain combines TRBV29-1 with TRBJ1-5; possible D gene TRBD1, 5 bases. This CDR3 spans 12 amino acids. V lost 4 bases and J lost 5, with 9 bases in between. Germline loops: CDR1 SQVTM, CDR2 ANQGSEA. The CDR3 spells CSVGDGHQPQHF. The CDR3 DNA reads as TGCAGCGTTGGGGACGGCCATCAGCCCCAGCATTTT.

This chain uses TRBV28 with TRBJ2-1; tentatively, D is TRBD2 (5 bases). This CDR3 comprises 15 residues. The V and J ends lost 3 bases and 3 bases respectively, with 12 bases between them. Germline V gives CDR1 MDHEN, CDR2 SYDVKM. CDR3 amino acids: CASSLQAAGYNEQFF. The CDR3 DNA reads as TGTGCCAGCAGTTTGCAAGCGGCGGGCTACAATGAGCAGTTCTTC.

This clone showed up just once. The chain employs TRBV5-6 and TRBJ2-7, with 9 bases matching TRBD2. The V gene's germline CDR1 is SGHDT and CDR2 YYEEEE. CDR3 length equals 16 residues. With 3 bases clipped from V and 4 bases from J, the junction kept 11 bases outside the gene matches. CDR3 in amino acids: CASSSFWGLAFYEQYF. Written as DNA, the CDR3 is TGTGCCAGCAGCTCATTTTGGGGACTAGCCTTTTACGAGCAGTACTTC.